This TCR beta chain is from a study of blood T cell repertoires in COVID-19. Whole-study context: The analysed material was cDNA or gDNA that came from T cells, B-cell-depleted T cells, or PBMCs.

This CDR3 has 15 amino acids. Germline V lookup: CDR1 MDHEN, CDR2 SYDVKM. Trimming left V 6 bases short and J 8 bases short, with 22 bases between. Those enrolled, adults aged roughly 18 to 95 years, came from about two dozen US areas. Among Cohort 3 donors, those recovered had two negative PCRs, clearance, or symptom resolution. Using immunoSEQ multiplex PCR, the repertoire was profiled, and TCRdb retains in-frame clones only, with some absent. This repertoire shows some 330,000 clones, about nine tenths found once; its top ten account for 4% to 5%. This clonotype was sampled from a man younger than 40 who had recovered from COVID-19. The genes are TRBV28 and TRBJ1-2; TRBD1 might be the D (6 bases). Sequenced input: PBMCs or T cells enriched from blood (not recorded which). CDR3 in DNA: TGTGCCAGCAGCATAGGGGGAGAGGGAAGTGGCGGCTACACCTTC. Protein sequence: CASSIGGEGSGGYTF.